This section outlines one T cell receptor beta chain sequence together with its context. Measured with immunoSEQ multiplex PCR; TCRdb has only the in-frame clones, and not every one. The table lists some 16,000 clones, approximately 81% of them singletons. The length of the CDR3 is 14 residues. V was cut by 5 bases and J by 4 bases, with 14 bases left in between. Per the germline V gene, CDR1 is SGHTA and CDR2 is FQGNSA. Documented time point: pre-treatment baseline. This sample is drawn from a study of blood T cell dynamics during melanoma immunotherapy. The clonotype comes from a human donor with melanoma. J is TRBJ2-5 and V is TRBV7-2, with D possibly matching TRBD2 (6 bases). The input for sequencing was blood, taken from a patient treated with checkpoint blockade. This chain's CDR3 is CASSPSAGRETQYF. In nucleotides, the CDR3 is TGTGCCAGCAGCCCCTCGGCGGGGCGAGAGACCCAGTACTTC.